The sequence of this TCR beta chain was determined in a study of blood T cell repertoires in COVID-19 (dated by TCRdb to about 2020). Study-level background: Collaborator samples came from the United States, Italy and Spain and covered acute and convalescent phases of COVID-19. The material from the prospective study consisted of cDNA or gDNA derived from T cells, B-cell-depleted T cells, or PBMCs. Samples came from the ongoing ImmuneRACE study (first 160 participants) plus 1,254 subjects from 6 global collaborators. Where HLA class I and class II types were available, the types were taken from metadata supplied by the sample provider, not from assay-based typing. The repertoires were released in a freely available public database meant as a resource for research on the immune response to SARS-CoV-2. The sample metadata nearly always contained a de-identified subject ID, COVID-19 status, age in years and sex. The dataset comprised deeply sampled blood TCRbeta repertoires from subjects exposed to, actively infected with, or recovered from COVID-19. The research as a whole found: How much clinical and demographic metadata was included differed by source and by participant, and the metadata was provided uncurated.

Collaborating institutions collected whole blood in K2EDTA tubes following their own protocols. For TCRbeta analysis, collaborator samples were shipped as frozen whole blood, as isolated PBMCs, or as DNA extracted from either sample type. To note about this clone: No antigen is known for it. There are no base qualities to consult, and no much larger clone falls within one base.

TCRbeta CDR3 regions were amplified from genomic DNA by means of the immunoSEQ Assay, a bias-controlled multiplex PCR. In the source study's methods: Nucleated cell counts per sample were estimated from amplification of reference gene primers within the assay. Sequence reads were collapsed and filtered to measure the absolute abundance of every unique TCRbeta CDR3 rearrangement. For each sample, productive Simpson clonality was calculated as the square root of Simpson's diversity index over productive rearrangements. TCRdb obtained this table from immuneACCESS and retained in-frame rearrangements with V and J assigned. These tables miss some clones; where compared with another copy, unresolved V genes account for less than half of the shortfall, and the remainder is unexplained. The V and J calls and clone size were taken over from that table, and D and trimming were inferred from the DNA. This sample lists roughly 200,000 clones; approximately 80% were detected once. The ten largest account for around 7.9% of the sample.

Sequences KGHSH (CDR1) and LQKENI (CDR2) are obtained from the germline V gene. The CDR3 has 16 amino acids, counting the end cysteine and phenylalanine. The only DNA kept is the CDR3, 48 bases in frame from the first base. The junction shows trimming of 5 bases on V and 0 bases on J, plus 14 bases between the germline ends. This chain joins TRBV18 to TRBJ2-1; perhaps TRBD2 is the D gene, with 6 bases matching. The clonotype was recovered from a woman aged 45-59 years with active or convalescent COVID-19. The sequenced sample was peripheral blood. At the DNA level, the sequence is TGTGCCAGCTCAATAATGGACGGGAGCTCCTACAATGAGCAGTTCTTC. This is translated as CASSIMDGSSYNEQFF.